The 2 T cell receptor beta chains reported below all come from one sample, sequenced in a study of blood T cell repertoires in COVID-19. Repertoires were generated with immunoSEQ multiplex PCR, while TCRdb's copy carries only in-frame clones and drops some. The repertoire consists of almost 95,000 clones, with 87% occurring once and the leading ten covering approximately 16%. The sequencing sample was made of peripheral blood. Receptor source: a woman in her sixties or seventies with COVID-19, enrolled during active disease.

The genes are TRBV27 and TRBJ2-7; D possibly corresponds to TRBD1 (5 bases). Germline loops: CDR1 MNHEY, CDR2 SMNVEV (reference sequence). Trimming shortened V by 7 bases and J by 0 bases, and 13 bases separated the two germline ends. The CDR3 runs to 14 residues. The CDR3 sequence: CASMGRMSSYEQYF. The CDR3 bases are TGTGCCAGCATGGGGCGAATGAGCTCCTACGAGCAGTACTTC.

The V and J genes are TRBV10-2 and TRBJ1-1; D gene ambiguous. Germline CDR1 and CDR2: WSHSY and SAAADI. Deletions cut 3 bases from V and 11 bases from J, with 10 bases between. This CDR3 region has 11 residues. CDR3 protein: CASSDTTGAFF. The CDR3 nucleotides read TGCGCCAGCAGTGACACAACGGGGGCTTTCTTT.